This T cell receptor (beta chain) stems from a study of breast tumors, draining lymph nodes, adjacent tissues. Samples came from axillary lymph nodes draining the breast cancer. In its sample, this clonotype was seen many times. Its antigen is not known. V lost 2 bases, J lost 4 bases, and 8 bases stayed unmatched. The CDR3 loop spans 15 amino acids. Germline V gene data show CDR1 as KGHSH and CDR2 as LQKENI. Findings and limits, study-wide: Findings are consistent with lymph node origin and intratumoral expansion of most tumor T cells. Compared with basal-like, luminal-like tumors shared significantly more repertoire with nontumor tissue. Tumor TCR diversity was below lymph nodes but above nontumor tissue. The lymph node origin of tumor T cells was framed as consistent with a hypothesis, not demonstrated.

TCRdb passed the multiplex PCR reads through MiXCR, listing each CDR3 protein once. The table lists fewer than 300,000 distinct CDR3 sequences, about a third of them singletons, with more than 1.3% in the top ten. The sequence was collected from a female donor with breast cancer. Some clones in this sample may be carry-over from other donors' samples. The sample comprised axillary lymph node tissue. The V call is TRBV18, the J call TRBJ2-7; 7 bases are a match to TRBD2. The chain's CDR3 is CASSPISGRVYEQYF. DNA of the CDR3: TGTGCCAGCTCACCAATTAGCGGGCGGGTATACGAGCAGTACTTC.